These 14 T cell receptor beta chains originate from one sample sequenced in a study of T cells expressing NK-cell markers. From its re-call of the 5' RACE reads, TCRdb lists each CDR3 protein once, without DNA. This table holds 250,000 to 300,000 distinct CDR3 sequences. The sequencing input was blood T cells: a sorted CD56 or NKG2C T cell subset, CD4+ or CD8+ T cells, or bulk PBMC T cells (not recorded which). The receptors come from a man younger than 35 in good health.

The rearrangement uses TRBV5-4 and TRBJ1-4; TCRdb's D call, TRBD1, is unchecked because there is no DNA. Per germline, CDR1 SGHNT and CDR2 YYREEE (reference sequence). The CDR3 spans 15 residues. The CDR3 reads CASSLWGQINEKLFF.

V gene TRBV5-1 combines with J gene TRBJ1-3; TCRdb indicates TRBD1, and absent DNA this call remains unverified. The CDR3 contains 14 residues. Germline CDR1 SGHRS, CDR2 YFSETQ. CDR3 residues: CASSLAPGSNTIYF.

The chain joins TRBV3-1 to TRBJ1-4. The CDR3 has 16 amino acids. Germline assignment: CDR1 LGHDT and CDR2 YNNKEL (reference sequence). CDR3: CASSQVTRGGNEKLFF.

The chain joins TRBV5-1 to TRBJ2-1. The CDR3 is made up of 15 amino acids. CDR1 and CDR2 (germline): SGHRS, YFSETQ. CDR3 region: CASSLAGVTMDEQFF.

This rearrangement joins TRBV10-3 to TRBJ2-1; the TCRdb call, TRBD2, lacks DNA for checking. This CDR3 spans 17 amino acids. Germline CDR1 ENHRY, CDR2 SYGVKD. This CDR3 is CATEDGHLAGSTDEQFF.

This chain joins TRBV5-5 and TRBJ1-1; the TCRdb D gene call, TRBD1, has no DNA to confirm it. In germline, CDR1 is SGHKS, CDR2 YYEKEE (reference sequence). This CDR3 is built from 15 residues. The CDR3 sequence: CASSFSGQVLIEAFF.

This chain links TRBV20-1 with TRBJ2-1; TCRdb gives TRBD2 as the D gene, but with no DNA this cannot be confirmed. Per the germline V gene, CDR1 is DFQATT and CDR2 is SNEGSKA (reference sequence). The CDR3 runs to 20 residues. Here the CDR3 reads CSARSPRRASGSNIVGEQFF.

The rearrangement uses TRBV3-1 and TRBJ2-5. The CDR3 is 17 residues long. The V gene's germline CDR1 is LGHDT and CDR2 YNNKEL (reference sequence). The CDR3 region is CASSQEGEDLYQETQYF.

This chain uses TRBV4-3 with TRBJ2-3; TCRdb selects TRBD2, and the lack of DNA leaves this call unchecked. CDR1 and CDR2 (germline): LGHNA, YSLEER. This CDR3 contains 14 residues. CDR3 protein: CASSPAQGTDTQYF.

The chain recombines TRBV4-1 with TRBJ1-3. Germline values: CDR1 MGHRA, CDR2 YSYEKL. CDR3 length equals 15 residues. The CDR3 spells CASSQPTNSGNTIYF.

CDR3 protein: CASSQGSKQFF. The gene calls are TRBV14 and TRBJ2-1. This CDR3 contains 11 residues. Germline V lookup: CDR1 SGHDN, CDR2 FVKESK.

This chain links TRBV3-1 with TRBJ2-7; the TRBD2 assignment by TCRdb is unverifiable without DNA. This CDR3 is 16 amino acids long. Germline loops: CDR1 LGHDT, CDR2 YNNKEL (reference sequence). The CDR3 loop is CASSPTTGTSGSVQYF.

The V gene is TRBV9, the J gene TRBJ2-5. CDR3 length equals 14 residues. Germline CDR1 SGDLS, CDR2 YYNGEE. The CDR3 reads CASSVGGLQETQYF.

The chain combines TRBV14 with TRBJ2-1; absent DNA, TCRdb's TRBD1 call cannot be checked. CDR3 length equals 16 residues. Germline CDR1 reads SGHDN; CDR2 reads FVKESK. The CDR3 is CASSRQGIDGMFGQFF.